This is a list of T cell receptor beta chains from one sample in a study of T cells expressing NK-cell markers. TCRdb re-called the 5' RACE reads and shows each CDR3 protein once, DNA omitted. The sample totals 140,000 to 150,000 distinct CDR3 sequences. The specimen sequenced was blood T cells: a sorted CD56 or NKG2C T cell subset, CD4+ or CD8+ T cells, or bulk PBMC T cells (not recorded which). All receptors come from a man between 18 and 35 years old in good health. The CDR3 runs from the conserved cysteine through the conserved F or W.

cdr3_aa	v_call	j_call
CASSAGAPSLETQYF	TRBV5-1	TRBJ2-5
CASRGTSGKERELFF	TRBV5-1	TRBJ2-2
CASRQTSGSFSYEQYF	TRBV7-2	TRBJ2-7
CASSLEGTSWRPDTQYF	TRBV5-4	TRBJ2-3
CASDHPGQGENTIYF	TRBV19	TRBJ1-3
CASSSSGGRVSGELFF	TRBV7-6	TRBJ2-2
CASSTQREGSTDTQYF	TRBV12-3/TRBV12-4	TRBJ2-3
CASSRGPGLGYGYTF	TRBV12-3/TRBV12-4	TRBJ1-2
CASSLLEGPNYTF	TRBV28	TRBJ1-2
CASSLEAGVNEKLFF	TRBV4-2	TRBJ1-4
CASSGREAGGPQTQYF	TRBV12-3/TRBV12-4	TRBJ2-5
CATSSSGYNEQFF	TRBV24-1	TRBJ2-1
CASSLGPPASGISVNEQFF	TRBV7-6	TRBJ2-1
CAHQKSPGGEETQYF	TRBV10-3	TRBJ2-5
CASSPQGSDTYEQYF	TRBV28	TRBJ2-7
CASSQEGLAVYNEQFF	TRBV5-1	TRBJ2-1
CASSQAGHFTLNTGELFF	TRBV3-1	TRBJ2-2